This T cell receptor beta chain was identified in a study of T cells in Graves' hyperthyroidism and ophthalmopathy. Whole-study results and caveats: A model built on 13 V-J features separated ophthalmopathy from stable hyperthyroidism.

Germline loops: CDR1 LGHDT, CDR2 YNNKEL (reference sequence). Trimming shortened V by 3 bases and J by 5 bases, and 2 bases separated the two germline ends. The CDR3 extends over 11 amino acids. Amplification targeted TCR beta CDR3 regions from RNA transcripts. A first-round RT-PCR of the TCR CDR3 used the HTBI primer set. TCRdb reanalysed the multiplex PCR reads using MiXCR and keeps one entry per CDR3 protein. The sample contains about 410,000 distinct CDR3 sequences, roughly 15% of which appear only once. Inclusion characteristics of ophthalmopathy patients comprised a Clinical Activity Score of at least 3, a NOSPECS grade of at least 4, and duration under 3 months. This clonotype was found many times. Its antigen is as yet unknown.

Sequenced sample: blood. The V and J genes are TRBV3-1 and TRBJ2-1; D unclear. This TCR came from a woman between 25 and 40 years old with Graves' ophthalmopathy. In nucleotides, the CDR3 is TGTGCCAGCAGCCACCACAATGAGCAGTTCTTC. It yields the protein CASSHHNEQFF.